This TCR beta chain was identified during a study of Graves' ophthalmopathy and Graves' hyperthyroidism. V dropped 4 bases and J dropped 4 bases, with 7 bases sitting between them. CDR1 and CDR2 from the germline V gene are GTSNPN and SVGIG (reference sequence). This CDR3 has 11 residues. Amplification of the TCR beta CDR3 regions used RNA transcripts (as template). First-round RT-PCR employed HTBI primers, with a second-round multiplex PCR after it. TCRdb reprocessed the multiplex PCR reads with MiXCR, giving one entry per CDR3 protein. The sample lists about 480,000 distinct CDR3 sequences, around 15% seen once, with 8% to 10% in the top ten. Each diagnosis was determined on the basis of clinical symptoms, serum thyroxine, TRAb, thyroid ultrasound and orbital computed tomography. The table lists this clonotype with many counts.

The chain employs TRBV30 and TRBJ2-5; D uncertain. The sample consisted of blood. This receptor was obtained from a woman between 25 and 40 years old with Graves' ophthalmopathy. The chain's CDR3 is CAWTGAETQYF. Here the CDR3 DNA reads TGTGCCTGGACAGGTGCAGAGACCCAGTACTTC.